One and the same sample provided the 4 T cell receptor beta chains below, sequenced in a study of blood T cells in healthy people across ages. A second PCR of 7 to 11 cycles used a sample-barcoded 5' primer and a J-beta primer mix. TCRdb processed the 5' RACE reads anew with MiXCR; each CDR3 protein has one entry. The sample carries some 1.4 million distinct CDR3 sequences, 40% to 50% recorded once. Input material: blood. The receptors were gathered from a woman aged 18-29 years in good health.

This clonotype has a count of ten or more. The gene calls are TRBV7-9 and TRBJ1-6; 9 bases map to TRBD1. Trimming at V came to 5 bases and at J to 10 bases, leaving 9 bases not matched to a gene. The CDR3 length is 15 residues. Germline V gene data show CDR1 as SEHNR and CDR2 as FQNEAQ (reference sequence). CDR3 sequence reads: CASSPSGQGHSPLHF. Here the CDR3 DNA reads TGTGCCAGCAGCCCCTCGGGACAGGGACACTCACCCCTCCACTTT.

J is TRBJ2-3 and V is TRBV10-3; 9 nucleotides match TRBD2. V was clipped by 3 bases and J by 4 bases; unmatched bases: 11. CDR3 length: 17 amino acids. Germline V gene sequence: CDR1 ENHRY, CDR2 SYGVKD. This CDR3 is CAISEASSGAGADTQYF. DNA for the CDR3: TGTGCCATCAGTGAAGCCTCTAGCGGGGCGGGGGCAGATACGCAGTATTTT.

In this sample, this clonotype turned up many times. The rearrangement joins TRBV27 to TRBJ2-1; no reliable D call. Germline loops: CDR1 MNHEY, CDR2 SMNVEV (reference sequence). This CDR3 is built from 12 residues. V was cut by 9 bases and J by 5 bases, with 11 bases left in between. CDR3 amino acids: CASSPPHNEQFF. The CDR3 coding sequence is TGTGCCAGTTCGCCGCCCCACAATGAGCAGTTCTTC.

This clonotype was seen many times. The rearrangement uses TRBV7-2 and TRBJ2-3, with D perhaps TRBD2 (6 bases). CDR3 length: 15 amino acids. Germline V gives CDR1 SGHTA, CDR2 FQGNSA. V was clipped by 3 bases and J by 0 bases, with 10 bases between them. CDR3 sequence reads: CASSLAGTSTDTQYF. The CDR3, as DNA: TGTGCCAGCAGCTTGGCGGGGACTAGCACAGATACGCAGTATTTT.